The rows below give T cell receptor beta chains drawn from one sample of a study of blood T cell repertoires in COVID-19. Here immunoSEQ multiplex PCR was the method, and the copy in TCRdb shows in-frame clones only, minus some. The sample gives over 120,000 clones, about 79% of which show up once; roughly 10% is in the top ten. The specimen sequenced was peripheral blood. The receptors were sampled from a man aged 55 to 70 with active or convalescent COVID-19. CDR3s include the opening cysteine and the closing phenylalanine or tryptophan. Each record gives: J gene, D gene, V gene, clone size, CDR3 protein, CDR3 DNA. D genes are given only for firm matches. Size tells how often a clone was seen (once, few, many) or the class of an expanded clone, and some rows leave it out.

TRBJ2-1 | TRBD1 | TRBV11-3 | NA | CASSLGQGWATSSYNEQFF | TGTGCCAGCAGCTTGGGACAGGGCTGGGCCACAAGCTCCTACAATGAGCAGTTCTTC
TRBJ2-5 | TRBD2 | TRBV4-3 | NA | CASSQAGHGRNFQETQYF | TGCGCCAGCAGCCAAGCGGGTCACGGGAGGAATTTCCAAGAGACCCAGTACTTC
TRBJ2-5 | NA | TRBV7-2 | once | CASSPGLRETQYF | TGTGCCAGCAGCCCTGGGCTTAGGGAGACCCAGTACTTC
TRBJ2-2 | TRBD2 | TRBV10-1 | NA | CASSEGRGDTGELFF | TGCGCCAGCAGTGAGGGGCGGGGGGACACCGGGGAGCTGTTTTTT
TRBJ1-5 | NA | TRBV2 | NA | CASIKGLLDGQPQHF | TGTGCCAGCATTAAGGGACTCCTGGATGGGCAGCCCCAGCATTTT
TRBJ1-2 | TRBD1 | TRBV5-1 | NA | CASSLDGQAVLYGYTF | TGCGCCAGCAGCTTAGACGGACAGGCCGTTCTCTATGGCTACACCTTC
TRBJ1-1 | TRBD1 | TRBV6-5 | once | CASSSTGSNTEAFF | TGTGCCAGCAGTTCGACAGGGTCGAACACTGAAGCTTTCTTT
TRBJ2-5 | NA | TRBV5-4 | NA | CASSSYTFQETQYF | TGTGCCAGCAGCTCATACACCTTTCAAGAGACCCAGTACTTC
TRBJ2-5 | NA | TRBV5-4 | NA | CASSAGSSSYQETQYF | TGTGCCAGCAGCGCAGGCTCCAGCAGCTACCAAGAGACCCAGTACTTC
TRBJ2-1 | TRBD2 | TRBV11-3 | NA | CASSLASGRGTGQFF | TGTGCCAGCAGCTTGGCTAGCGGGAGGGGGACGGGGCAGTTCTTC
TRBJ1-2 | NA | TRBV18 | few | CASSRDLLYTF | TGTGCCAGCTCGCGGGACCTCCTCTACACCTTC
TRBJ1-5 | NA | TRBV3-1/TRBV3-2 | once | CASSQGGDLSSNQPQHF | TGTGCCAGCAGCCAGGGGGGGGACTTAAGTAGCAATCAGCCCCAGCATTTT
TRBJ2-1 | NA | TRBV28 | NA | CASSLYSSYNEQFF | TGTGCCAGCAGTTTATACAGCTCCTACAATGAGCAGTTCTTC
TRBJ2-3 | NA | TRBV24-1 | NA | CATRGTREADTQYF | TGTGCCACCAGGGGGACTCGAGAGGCAGATACGCAGTATTTT
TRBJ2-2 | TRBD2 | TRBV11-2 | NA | CASSLSASGRPGTGELFF | TGTGCCAGCAGCTTATCGGCTAGCGGGAGGCCGGGGACCGGGGAGCTGTTTTTT
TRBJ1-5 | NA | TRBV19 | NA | CASSPGEGGQPQHF | TGTGCCAGTAGCCCCGGGGAGGGAGGTCAGCCCCAGCATTTT
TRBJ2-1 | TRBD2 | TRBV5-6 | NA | CASSLAVSTSGAYNEQFF | TGTGCCAGCAGCTTGGCCGTCAGCACTAGCGGGGCCTACAATGAGCAGTTCTTC
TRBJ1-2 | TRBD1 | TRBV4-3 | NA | CASSQDLRQGAHGYTF | TGCGCCAGCAGCCAAGATCTCCGGCAGGGGGCACATGGCTACACCTTC
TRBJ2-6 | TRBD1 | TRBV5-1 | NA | CASSEGQGASVLTF | TGCGCCAGCAGCGAGGGACAGGGGGCTAGCGTCCTGACTTTC
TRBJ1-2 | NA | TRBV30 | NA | CAWSAPPESSGYTF | TGTGCCTGGAGTGCGCCCCCAGAATCCTCTGGCTACACCTTC
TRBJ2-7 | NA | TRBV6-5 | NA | CASSSDSTASYEQYF | TGTGCCAGCAGTTCAGATTCGACAGCCTCCTACGAGCAGTACTTC
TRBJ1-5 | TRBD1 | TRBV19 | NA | CASSIGDRATTSNQPQHF | TGTGCCAGTAGTATAGGGGACAGGGCGACTACTAGCAATCAGCCCCAGCATTTT
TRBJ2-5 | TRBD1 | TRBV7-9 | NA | CASSPGQQETQYF | TGTGCCAGCAGCCCGGGACAGCAAGAGACCCAGTACTTC
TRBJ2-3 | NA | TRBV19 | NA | CASSTDTVRTDTQYF | TGTGCCAGTAGTACGGACACCGTTCGCACAGATACGCAGTATTTT
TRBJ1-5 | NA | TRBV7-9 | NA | CASSLALGSSNQPQHF | TGTGCCAGCAGCTTAGCGCTAGGGAGTAGCAATCAGCCCCAGCATTTT
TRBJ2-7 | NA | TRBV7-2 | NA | CASSFNNRVGAYEQYF | TGTGCCAGCAGCTTCAATAACAGGGTAGGGGCCTACGAGCAGTACTTC
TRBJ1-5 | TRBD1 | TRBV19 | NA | CASSRGQGSQPQHF | TGTGCCAGTAGTAGGGGACAGGGGAGCCAGCCCCAGCATTTT
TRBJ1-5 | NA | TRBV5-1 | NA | CASSLAGEFSQPQHF | TGCGCCAGCAGCTTGGCGGGGGAATTTAGTCAGCCCCAGCATTTT
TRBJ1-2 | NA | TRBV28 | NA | CATKWEGSTPYGYTF | TGTGCCACCAAATGGGAGGGTTCAACCCCCTATGGCTACACCTTC
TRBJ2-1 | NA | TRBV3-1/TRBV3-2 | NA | CASSQTRTEAEQFF | TGTGCCAGCAGCCAAACTCGGACAGAAGCTGAGCAGTTCTTC
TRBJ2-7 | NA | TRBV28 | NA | CASSLLGGSYEQYF | TGTGCCAGCAGTTTACTCGGGGGCTCCTACGAGCAGTACTTC
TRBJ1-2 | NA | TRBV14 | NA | CASSQGSGYYGYTF | TGTGCCAGCAGCCAGGGATCAGGGTACTATGGCTACACCTTC
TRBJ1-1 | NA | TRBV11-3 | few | CASSLALGQNTEAFF | TGTGCCAGCAGCTTAGCTTTGGGGCAGAACACTGAAGCTTTCTTT
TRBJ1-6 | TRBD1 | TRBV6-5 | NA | CASSYWGQGTNSPLHF | TGTGCCAGCAGTTATTGGGGACAGGGGACGAATTCACCCCTCCACTTT
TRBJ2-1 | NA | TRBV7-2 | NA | CASSLERVGAYNEQFF | TGTGCCAGCAGCTTAGAGCGCGTAGGCGCCTACAATGAGCAGTTCTTC
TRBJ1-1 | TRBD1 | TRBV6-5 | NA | CASRTSGTGSIEAFF | TGTGCCAGCAGAACCTCCGGGACAGGGTCAATTGAAGCTTTCTTT
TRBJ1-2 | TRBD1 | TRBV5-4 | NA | CASSPAGGGVYGYTF | TGTGCCAGCAGCCCTGCAGGGGGCGGGGTATATGGCTACACCTTC
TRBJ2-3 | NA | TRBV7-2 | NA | CASSLDLARADTQYF | TGTGCCAGCAGCTTAGACCTAGCGAGGGCAGATACGCAGTATTTT
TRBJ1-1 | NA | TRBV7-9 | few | CASSSPREHGQEAFF | TGTGCCAGCAGCTCCCCCCGGGAGCACGGCCAGGAAGCTTTCTTT
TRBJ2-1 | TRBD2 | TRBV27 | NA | CASSSSPTSGGANNEQFF | TGTGCCAGCAGTTCCTCCCCGACTAGCGGGGGGGCGAACAATGAGCAGTTCTTC
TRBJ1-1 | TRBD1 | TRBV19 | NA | CASTDRGSTEAFF | TGTGCCAGTACCGACAGGGGAAGCACTGAAGCTTTCTTT
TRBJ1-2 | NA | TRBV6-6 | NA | CASSSQDSYGYTF | TGTGCCAGCAGTTCCCAGGACAGCTATGGCTACACCTTC